The 27 T cell receptor beta chains reported below all come from one sample, sequenced in a study of blood T cell repertoires in COVID-19. Profiled with immunoSEQ multiplex PCR; TCRdb holds only in-frame clones, not every one. The top ten clones hold approximately 6.5% of a sample with 250,000 to 300,000 clones, around 90% of them seen once. The sequenced sample consisted of peripheral blood. The receptors stem from a woman aged 50 to 65 with COVID-19, enrolled during active disease.

The rearrangement links TRBV19 to TRBJ1-1, with D maybe TRBD1 (5 bases). V was shortened by 6 bases and J by 8 bases, with 19 bases between the two germline ends. The CDR3 contains 14 residues. Germline CDR1 reads LNHDA; CDR2 reads SQIVND (reference sequence). CDR3 bases: TGTGCCAGTAGCCCCCAAACAGGCAGAGAAGAAGCTTTCTTT. Its translation is CASSPQTGREEAFF.

The V and J genes are TRBV27 and TRBJ1-5; a weak D match, TRBD1 (6 bases). CDR3 size: 16 residues. Per the germline V gene, CDR1 is MNHEY and CDR2 is SMNVEV (reference sequence). The V end lost 5 bases, the J end lost 0 bases, and 14 bases lay between the germline ends. The CDR3 is CASSGGAEGSNQPQHF. CDR3 coding DNA: TGTGCCAGCAGTGGGGGGGCAGAGGGTAGCAATCAGCCCCAGCATTTT.

The V and J genes are TRBV7-9 and TRBJ1-4; TRBD1 might be the D (6 bases). V was pared by 4 bases and J by 3 bases, with 24 bases between. CDR1 is SEHNR and CDR2 is FQNEAQ in the germline V gene (reference sequence). The CDR3 has 19 residues. The CDR3 reads CASSSLRSGGRFANEKLFF. The CDR3 coding sequence is TGTGCCAGCAGCTCACTGCGGTCGGGGGGGCGTTTTGCTAATGAAAAACTGTTTTTT.

CDR3: CASSQGREYGYTF. The DNA for the CDR3 is TGTGCCAGCAGCCAAGGAAGGGAGTATGGCTACACCTTC. The chain recombines TRBV3-1 (or the pseudogene TRBV3-2) with TRBJ1-2; D remains ambiguous. CDR1 and CDR2 (germline): LGHDT, YNNKEL (reference sequence). This CDR3 contains 13 residues. Deletions cut 1 base from V and 5 bases from J, with 8 bases between.

This clone has a single count. The chain recombines TRBV5-6 with TRBJ2-7, with D possibly being TRBD2 (6 bases). Germline V lookup: CDR1 SGHDT, CDR2 YYEEEE. V gave up 0 bases and J gave up 0 bases, with 13 bases separating them. The CDR3 length is 16 residues. This CDR3 is CASSLAGRTLSYEQYF. The DNA of the CDR3 is TGTGCCAGCAGCTTGGCGGGGAGGACCCTCTCCTACGAGCAGTACTTC. Combining the CDR3 with reference TRBV5-6 and TRBJ2-7 gives the whole variable domain DAGVTQSPTHLIKTRGQQVTLRCSPKSGHDTVSWYQQALGQGPQFIFQYYEEEERQRGNFPDRFSGHQFPNYSSELNVNALLLGDSALYLCASSLAGRTLSYEQYFGPGTRLTVT.

The chain is built from TRBV5-4 and TRBJ2-7; TRBD1 aligns across 11 bases. From germline, CDR1 is SGHNT and CDR2 YYREEE (reference sequence). J gave up 5 bases and V 4 bases, and 8 bases lay outside the gene matches. CDR3 size: 15 residues. Here the CDR3 reads CASSGIGTGGHEQYF. CDR3 nucleotides: TGTGCCAGCAGCGGGATCGGGACAGGGGGTCACGAGCAGTACTTC.

The V call is TRBV5-1, the J call TRBJ2-7; TRBD1 might be the D (7 bases). The germline gives CDR1 SGHRS, CDR2 YFSETQ. V was clipped by 4 bases and J by 6 bases, with 14 bases between them. This CDR3 comprises 13 residues. In DNA, the CDR3 is TGCGCCAGCAGCCCGCCCAGGGGGGTCGAGCAGTACTTC. This translates into CASSPPRGVEQYF.

The rearrangement links TRBV5-6 to TRBJ1-5; D possibly corresponds to TRBD1 (5 bases). The V end lost 3 bases, the J end lost 5 bases, and 9 bases lay between the germline ends. CDR1 and CDR2 from the germline V gene are SGHDT and YYEEEE. The CDR3 is 13 amino acids. In DNA, the CDR3 is TGTGCCAGCAGCTCCGGGGGACATCAGCCCCAGCATTTT. It yields the protein CASSSGGHQPQHF.

This chain uses TRBV14 with TRBJ2-7, with TRBD2 matching 13 bases. V lost 3 bases and J lost 1; bases outside the gene matches: 6. Germline CDR1 and CDR2: SGHDN and FVKESK. The CDR3 totals 17 residues. CDR3 nucleotides: TGTGCCAGCAGCCAGCGACCGGGACTAGCGGGATCCTACGAGCAGTACTTC. Its translation is CASSQRPGLAGSYEQYF.

The chain links TRBV5-8 to TRBJ2-5; TRBD1 matches 7 bases. Germline assignment: CDR1 SGHTS and CDR2 YDEGEE. V gave up 5 bases and J gave up 4 bases; unmatched junction bases: 14. This CDR3 is built from 16 residues. The CDR3 coding sequence is TGTGCCAGCAGAGGAGGACAGGCTACCAAGGGAGAGACCCAGTACTTC. It encodes CASRGGQATKGETQYF.

V is TRBV7-9 and J is TRBJ2-1; 16 nucleotides match TRBD2. Per the germline V gene, CDR1 is SEHNR and CDR2 is FQNEAQ (reference sequence). CDR3 length: 19 residues. V was pared by 5 bases and J by 3 bases, with 10 bases of the junction left unmatched. The CDR3 loop is CASSPGTSGRVRNYNEQFF. CDR3 in DNA: TGTGCCAGCAGCCCGGGGACTAGCGGGAGGGTTAGGAACTACAATGAGCAGTTCTTC. The variable domain in full, with the rest retrieved from reference TRBV7-9 and TRBJ2-1, is DTGVSQNPRHKITKRGQNVTFRCDPISEHNRLYWYRQTLGQGPEFLTYFQNEAQLEKSRLLSDRFSAERPKGSFSTLEIQRTEQGDSAMYLCASSPGTSGRVRNYNEQFFGPGTRLTVL.

V and J are TRBV9 and TRBJ2-1, with D tentatively TRBD1 (5 bases). This CDR3 region has 14 residues. Trimming removed 6 bases from V and 4 bases from J, with 14 bases in between. Germline values: CDR1 SGDLS, CDR2 YYNGEE. For the CDR3, the DNA is TGTGCCAGCAACGCCATAGACAGATACAATGAGCAGTTCTTC. Amino acid sequence: CASNAIDRYNEQFF.

This chain connects TRBV29-1 to TRBJ1-2; possibly TRBD1 for D (5 bases). The CDR3 runs to 15 residues. Germline V gene lookup returns CDR1 SQVTM and CDR2 ANQGSEA. Trimming removed 4 bases from V and 1 base from J, with 16 bases in between. In DNA form, the CDR3 reads TGCAGCGTTGCATTGGCAGGGAATAATAACTATGGCTACACCTTC. Translating gives CSVALAGNNNYGYTF. The full variable domain, completed using reference TRBV29-1 and TRBJ1-2, is SAVISQKPSRDICQRGTSLTIQCQVDSQVTMMFWYRQQPGQSLTLIATANQGSEATYESGFVIDKFPISRPNLTFSTLTVSNMSPEDSSIYLCSVALAGNNNYGYTFGSGTRLTVV.

This clone was observed once. V and J are TRBV2 and TRBJ2-5; 9 positions agree with TRBD2. Germline CDR1 is SNHLY and CDR2 is FYNNEI. The J segment lost 1 base and the V segment lost 6 bases, leaving 3 bases of the junction unmatched. This CDR3 has 14 residues. This CDR3 reads CASSASGTQETQYF. In DNA, the CDR3 is TGTGCCAGCAGCGCTAGCGGGACCCAAGAGACCCAGTACTTC.

This chain joins TRBV5-1 and TRBJ1-2; D may be TRBD1 (6 bases). This CDR3 comprises 14 residues. From germline, CDR1 is SGHRS and CDR2 YFSETQ. Trimming left V 2 bases short and J 4 bases short, with 12 bases between. The CDR3 sequence: CASSFETGSYGYTF. In DNA form, the CDR3 reads TGCGCCAGCAGCTTCGAAACAGGGTCCTATGGCTACACCTTC.

Here the CDR3 reads CASSEGVFLAGITDTQYF. The CDR3 DNA is TGTGCCAGCAGTGAAGGGGTTTTTCTAGCGGGAATTACAGATACGCAGTATTTT. V and J are TRBV2 and TRBJ2-3, with TRBD2 matching over 9 bases. J was trimmed by 3 bases and V by 1 base; bases with no gene match: 11. Germline-derived CDR1 and CDR2 are SNHLY and FYNNEI. The CDR3 contains 18 residues.

The rearrangement uses TRBV7-8 and TRBJ1-1; D might be TRBD1 (5 bases). The CDR3 loop spans 16 amino acids. Trimming removed 5 bases at V and 1 base at J, with 17 bases between. CDR1 SGHVS and CDR2 FQNEAQ come from the germline V gene. CDR3 sequence: CASSPTVLMTNTEAFF. The DNA for the CDR3 is TGTGCCAGCAGCCCGACAGTACTCATGACGAACACTGAAGCTTTCTTT. Variable domain in full (rest from reference TRBV7-8 and TRBJ1-1): GAGVSQSPRYKVAKRGQDVALRCDPISGHVSLFWYQQALGQGPEFLTYFQNEAQLDKSGLPSDRFFAERPEGSVSTLKIQRTQQEDSAVYLCASSPTVLMTNTEAFFGQGTRLTVV.

The chain carries TRBV7-8 and TRBJ1-6, with D possibly TRBD1 on 6 matching bases. Trimming left V 6 bases short and J 11 bases short, with 20 bases between. Germline CDR1 reads SGHVS; CDR2 reads FQNEAQ. This CDR3 has 15 residues. CDR3 amino acids: CASRPIPTGKAPLHF. In nucleotides, the CDR3 is TGTGCCAGCAGACCAATTCCCACAGGGAAGGCACCCCTCCACTTT. The variable domain in full, with the rest retrieved from reference TRBV7-8 and TRBJ1-6, is GAGVSQSPRYKVAKRGQDVALRCDPISGHVSLFWYQQALGQGPEFLTYFQNEAQLDKSGLPSDRFFAERPEGSVSTLKIQRTQQEDSAVYLCASRPIPTGKAPLHFGNGTRLTVT.

In this sample, this clone turned up a few times. The chain joins TRBV10-3 to TRBJ1-5; D ambiguous. Germline CDR1 ENHRY, CDR2 SYGVKD. The CDR3 sequence is 15 residues long. Deletions cut 6 bases from V and 6 bases from J, with 18 bases between. CDR3 residues: CAISDLSEGSQPQHF. The CDR3 bases are TGTGCCATCAGCGATCTCTCGGAAGGGAGTCAGCCCCAGCATTTT.

A word on this clone: The same CDR3 also results from other DNA sequences found in this sample. The chain carries TRBV6-5 and TRBJ1-1; no clear D. Trimming left V 5 bases short and J 2 bases short, with 6 bases between. This CDR3 spans 12 amino acids. CDR1 and CDR2 from the germline V gene are MNHEY and SVGAGI. The chain's CDR3 is CASSRGNTEAFF. In DNA, the CDR3 is TGTGCCAGCAGTCGGGGAAACACTGAAGCTTTCTTT.

V and J are TRBV9 and TRBJ2-7, with 14 bases matching TRBD2. V shed 6 bases and J 4 bases; nucleotides not matched to a gene: 15. This CDR3 is 18 amino acids long. Germline V gene lookup returns CDR1 SGDLS and CDR2 YYNGEE. The CDR3: CASTPGTSGSSRVYEQYF. Here the CDR3 DNA reads TGTGCCAGCACCCCCGGGACTAGCGGGAGTTCGAGGGTTTACGAGCAGTACTTC.

The rearrangement uses TRBV4-3 and TRBJ2-7, with 10 bases identical to TRBD2. The ends lost 3 bases at V and 2 bases at J; junction bases unmatched: 16. Germline values: CDR1 LGHNA, CDR2 YSLEER. This CDR3 has 19 amino acids. The CDR3 sequence: CASSQRMGIAGGTAYEQYF. In nucleotides, the CDR3 is TGCGCCAGCAGCCAGCGAATGGGGATAGCGGGGGGTACCGCCTACGAGCAGTACTTC.

V usage is TRBV4-3 and J usage is TRBJ2-1; 8 bases line up with TRBD2. The CDR3 runs to 17 residues. V shed 0 bases and J 7 bases; nucleotides not matched to a gene: 11. CDR1 is LGHNA and CDR2 is YSLEER in the germline V gene. The CDR3 loop is CASSQDRITSGTNEQFF. The DNA for the CDR3 is TGCGCCAGCAGCCAAGATCGTATAACTAGCGGTACGAATGAGCAGTTCTTC.

The rearrangement links TRBV11-2 to TRBJ2-1; 7 nucleotides agree with TRBD2. Germline V gene lookup returns CDR1 SGHAT and CDR2 FQNNGV. The CDR3 contains 15 residues. The junction had 10 bases not matched to a gene; V was cut back by 2 bases and J by 9 bases. CDR3 sequence: CASSLQSSGIGEQFF. The CDR3, as DNA: TGTGCCAGCAGCTTACAATCCAGCGGGATCGGTGAGCAGTTCTTC.

The chain links TRBV5-6 to TRBJ2-2, with D perhaps matching TRBD2 (5 bases). The CDR3 extends over 14 amino acids. Germline V gene lookup returns CDR1 SGHDT and CDR2 YYEEEE. V lost 4 bases to trimming and J lost 2 bases, with 9 bases between them. CDR3 amino acids: CASSHGINTGELFF. Written as DNA, the CDR3 is TGTGCCAGCAGCCACGGGATTAACACCGGGGAGCTGTTTTTT.

This chain connects TRBV24-1 to TRBJ2-2; 9 bases map to TRBD2. The CDR3 spans 17 residues. Trimming at V came to 7 bases and at J to 7 bases, leaving 15 bases not matched to a gene. CDR1 and CDR2 (germline): KGHDR, SFDVKD. The CDR3 DNA follows: TGTGCCACCAGCACCGCCTCACCTAGCGGGAATTACGGGGAGCTGTTTTTT. It codes for CATSTASPSGNYGELFF.

J is TRBJ1-5 and V is TRBV19; 7 nucleotides match TRBD1. V dropped 6 bases and J dropped 4; count of bases not matched to a gene: 6. Germline V gene sequence: CDR1 LNHDA, CDR2 SQIVND (reference sequence). There are 14 residues in the CDR3. CDR3: CASRDPGGNQPQHF. The CDR3 coding sequence is TGTGCCAGTAGGGACCCAGGGGGGAATCAGCCCCAGCATTTT.